A selection of T cell receptor beta chains follows, all from one sample in a study of T cell responses to AZD1222 COVID-19 vaccine. Assay used: immunoSEQ multiplex PCR; TCRdb lists only in-frame clones, some missing. The sample records about 120,000 clones, 70% to 90% being singletons. This sample comprised peripheral blood, obtained on day 0 of AZD1222 vaccination. Every receptor here comes from an adult in good health. The CDR3 runs from the conserved cysteine through the conserved F or W. Rows may omit the clone size; those that give it use once, few, many or a size class.

.	TRBV24-1	TRBJ2-1	CATSEQKTSGSYNEQFF
.	TRBV15	TRBJ2-3	CATMASGKGTDTQYF
.	TRBV19	TRBJ1-2	CASRLHRERGYTF
.	TRBV5-8	TRBJ2-4	CASSLVGATKNIQYF
.	TRBV30	TRBJ1-1	CAWSVNRANTEAFF
.	TRBV11-2	TRBJ2-7	CASSADQVSTYEQYF
.	TRBV24-1	TRBJ2-1	CATSDLSLAADNEQFF
.	TRBV5-1	TRBJ2-7	CASSLPGASYEQYF
.	TRBV5-1	TRBJ2-6	CASSNGRLQGVISGANVLTF
.	TRBV2	TRBJ2-7	CATQGNYEQYF
.	TRBV4-3	TRBJ1-6	CASSHRAGVGNSPLHF
.	TRBV12-5	TRBJ1-5	CASGLGQGGWNQPQHF
.	TRBV19	TRBJ1-2	CASQIAGGSLDGYTF
.	TRBV11-2	TRBJ1-6	CASSLSGVGPLHF
.	TRBV19	TRBJ1-5	CASMVRQTNQPQHF
.	TRBV5-4	TRBJ2-7	CASSLAYPLRADYEQYF
.	TRBV30	TRBJ2-5	CAWSAGGVAGGPRETQYF
.	TRBV27	TRBJ2-7	CASSSTTYEQYF
.	TRBV5-6	TRBJ1-4	CASSLAIRLQTEEKLFF
once	TRBV15	TRBJ1-1	CATGTGGNTEAFF
.	TRBV19	TRBJ1-1	CASTATGGVMNTEAFF
.	TRBV18	TRBJ1-4	CASSPRGLTTNEKLFF
few	TRBV7-9	TRBJ1-3	CASSFSKGARNTIYF
.	TRBV4-1	TRBJ1-1	CASSQVAGPTEAFF
.	TRBV24-1	TRBJ2-2	CATSVARNTGELFF
.	TRBV14	TRBJ1-4	CASSHQGTATNEKLFF
.	TRBV5-5	TRBJ1-1	CASSSPGFNTEAFF
.	TRBV27	TRBJ2-1	CASSFRNNEQFF
.	TRBV7-9	TRBJ2-3	CASSLDGGTDTQYF
once	TRBV9	TRBJ2-5	CASSVLAGGQETQYF
.	TRBV3-1/TRBV3-2	TRBJ2-7	CASSQARYEQYF
.	TRBV5-1	TRBJ2-3	CASSLVGDPSTDTQYF
few	TRBV4-1	TRBJ2-1	CASSPGRVTYNEQFF
.	TRBV29-1	TRBJ1-1	CSGRGKQGAFF
once	TRBV11-2	TRBJ1-5	CASSLQGWSNQPQHF
.	TRBV11-2	TRBJ2-7	CASSLAIRTEQYF
once	TRBV2	TRBJ2-2	CASSEAANRKTGELFF
.	TRBV20-1	TRBJ2-6	CSARELSVLTF
.	TRBV6-2/TRBV6-3	TRBJ2-7	CASSRGVSYEQYF
.	TRBV23-1	TRBJ2-7	CASSQSCWGGAYEQYF
.	TRBV14	TRBJ2-4	CASSHLLAKNIQYF
.	TRBV7-9	TRBJ2-7	CASRRAGESYEQYF
.	TRBV5-1	TRBJ2-3	CASSLRTSGGTDTQYF
.	TRBV5-5	TRBJ1-1	CASSLGPIGLVNTEAFF
few	TRBV7-3	TRBJ1-1	CASSWAPNTEAFF
.	TRBV12-3/TRBV12-4	TRBJ1-1	CASSFRGLGVAFF
.	TRBV30	TRBJ1-3	CAWSVSRVMGSGNTIYF
few	TRBV7-2	TRBJ2-5	CASSLVLAGETQYF
.	TRBV3-1/TRBV3-2	TRBJ1-4	CASSQRGPNEKLFF
once	TRBV7-3	TRBJ2-2	CASSYQSGQGGELFF
.	TRBV20-1	TRBJ2-1	CSACDRVLKNEQFF
.	TRBV6-5	TRBJ1-2	CASSTIRLGNGYTF
.	TRBV5-1	TRBJ2-3	CASSFPRSTDTQYF
.	TRBV24-1	TRBJ2-1	CATSDSTRGGSYNEQFF
.	TRBV24-1	TRBJ1-6	CATSDFGRGRDRGNSPLHF
.	TRBV6-2/TRBV6-3	TRBJ1-2	CASSYSGDRMRKTF
.	TRBV10-1	TRBJ2-1	CASSDQDNEQFF